The next 20 T cell receptor beta chains were all read from a single sample in a study of T-cell reconstitution after alpha-beta-depleted transplantation in children. The TCRbeta library incorporated unique molecular identifiers. TCRdb analysed the PCR reads with MiXCR anew, one entry per CDR3 protein. The top ten hold less than 5% of the sample, which has about 610,000 distinct CDR3 sequences, 10% to 13% seen once. The specimen comprised PBMCs from the stem cell graft donor, sampled from the stem cell graft. Every receptor here comes from a human donor who donated a stem cell graft to a child with acute myeloid leukemia.

This clonotype was counted only a few times. The J gene is TRBJ2-1, the V gene TRBV14; D could derive from TRBD1 or TRBD2 (6 bases each). CDR1 and CDR2 from the germline V gene are SGHDN and FVKESK. This CDR3 has 14 residues. V was trimmed by 2 bases and J by 5 bases, leaving 10 bases between them. Written as DNA, the CDR3 is TGTGCCAGCAGCCAACTGGGGGGCCACAATGAGCAGTTCTTC. This codes for CASSQLGGHNEQFF.

The V gene is TRBV7-9, the J gene TRBJ1-4; D perhaps matches TRBD1 (5 bases). The ends were cut back, 5 bases at V and 4 bases at J, with 17 bases in the middle. The germline gives CDR1 SEHNR, CDR2 FQNEAQ (reference sequence). The CDR3 totals 16 residues. In nucleotides, the CDR3 is TGTGCCAGCAGCCAAGCCGGGGGGGGATTTAATGAAAAACTGTTTTTT. Residues: CASSQAGGGFNEKLFF.

A few counts support this clonotype. The chain uses TRBV29-1 and TRBJ2-2; D uncertain. V gave up 6 bases and J gave up 3 bases, with 11 bases separating them. This CDR3 has 13 residues. Germline assignment: CDR1 SQVTM and CDR2 ANQGSEA. CDR3 in amino acids: CSVRASDTGELFF. CDR3 in DNA: TGCAGCGTCCGGGCCTCTGACACCGGGGAGCTGTTTTTT.

The chain is built from TRBV5-1 and TRBJ1-2, with 12 bases aligning to TRBD1. Germline V gene lookup returns CDR1 SGHRS and CDR2 YFSETQ. The CDR3 runs 16 residues. Germline trimming cut 5 bases from V and 8 bases from J; bases unmatched to any gene: 13. CDR3 sequence: CASSFRPGQGADGYTF. The CDR3 DNA is TGCGCCAGCAGTTTTAGACCGGGACAGGGGGCCGACGGCTACACCTTC.

The chain joins TRBV5-6 to TRBJ1-2; D ambiguous. The CDR3 has 13 residues. The germline gives CDR1 SGHDT, CDR2 YYEEEE. The V end was cut by 8 bases, the J end by 4 bases, with 15 bases between. The CDR3 region is CARSPGLGYGYTF. The CDR3 region has the DNA TGTGCCAGGAGCCCCGGGCTCGGCTATGGCTACACCTTC.

This clonotype has just a few counts. This chain links TRBV12-3 or TRBV12-4 with TRBJ2-7; 15 bases match TRBD2. The CDR3 is 15 amino acids. With V trimmed by 5 bases and J by 6 bases, 5 bases remained unmatched. CDR3 in DNA: TGTGCCAGCAGTGGAGGGACTAGCGGGAGGTTCGAGCAGTACTTC. As protein: CASSGGTSGRFEQYF.

This clonotype was observed at least ten times. V usage is TRBV29-1 and J usage is TRBJ2-2, with 11 bases matching TRBD1. Germline assignment: CDR1 SQVTM and CDR2 ANQGSEA. J was trimmed by 4 bases and V by 6 bases; bases with no gene match: 4. The CDR3 loop spans 14 amino acids. The CDR3 sequence is CSVAGTGGTGELFF. CDR3 sequence (DNA): TGCAGCGTGGCCGGGACAGGGGGCACCGGGGAGCTGTTTTTT.

This clonotype was detected a few times. V is TRBV5-1 and J is TRBJ2-2; D not resolved. This CDR3 contains 15 residues. Germline V gene sequence: CDR1 SGHRS, CDR2 YFSETQ. The ends were cut back, 9 bases at V and 3 bases at J, with 18 bases in the middle. For the CDR3, the DNA is TGCGCCACCCCAAAGGCTTCAACTGACACCGGGGAGCTGTTTTTT. Its translation: CATPKASTDTGELFF.

This chain joins TRBV20-1 and TRBJ2-7; maybe TRBD2 (6 bases). The CDR3 is made up of 14 amino acids. V was shortened by 4 bases and J by 0 bases, with 13 bases between the two germline ends. Germline values: CDR1 DFQATT, CDR2 SNEGSKA (reference sequence). CDR3 bases: TGCAGTGCTACCCTAGCGAGTATCTCCTACGAGCAGTACTTC. Protein: CSATLASISYEQYF.

The chain uses TRBV11-1 and TRBJ2-7; the match to TRBD1 covers 7 bases. This CDR3 spans 18 amino acids. The J segment lost 0 bases and the V segment lost 4 bases, leaving 15 bases of the junction unmatched. Per germline, CDR1 SGHAT and CDR2 FQDESV (reference sequence). The CDR3 nucleotides read TGTGCCAGCAGCTACGGGACAGTCTTAAACAGGAGCTCCTACGAGCAGTACTTC. This sequence encodes CASSYGTVLNRSSYEQYF.

This clonotype was observed a few times. The chain carries TRBV20-1 and TRBJ1-5, with TRBD1 matching 7 bases. Germline CDR1 reads DFQATT; CDR2 reads SNEGSKA (reference sequence). The CDR3 is made up of 12 amino acids. V shed 8 bases, J shed 4 bases, and the junction held 5 bases outside the gene matches. The CDR3 sequence: CSSGTANQPQHF. The CDR3 bases are TGCAGTTCCGGGACAGCAAATCAGCCCCAGCATTTT.

This clonotype was recorded a few times. The chain employs TRBV27 and TRBJ1-3; a possible D gene is TRBD1 (6 bases). The CDR3 loop spans 15 amino acids. Germline V gives CDR1 MNHEY, CDR2 SMNVEV (reference sequence). Deletions cut 2 bases from V and 2 bases from J, with 10 bases between. CDR3 region: CASSLTGTTGNTIYF. The CDR3 nucleotides are TGTGCCAGCAGTTTAACCGGGACAACTGGAAACACCATATATTTT.

V gene TRBV2 combines with J gene TRBJ2-7; 8 nucleotides line up with TRBD2. Germline CDR1 is SNHLY and CDR2 is FYNNEI. There are 14 residues in the CDR3. Trimming took 6 bases from V and 6 from J; bases not matched to a gene: 10. The CDR3 sequence: CASRESGSLGEQYF. The CDR3 DNA reads as TGTGCCAGCAGGGAGAGCGGGAGTCTGGGCGAGCAGTACTTC.

This clonotype has a count of ten or more. The chain recombines TRBV20-1 with TRBJ2-3, with 8 bases matching TRBD2. There are 16 residues in the CDR3. Per germline, CDR1 DFQATT and CDR2 SNEGSKA (reference sequence). J was trimmed by 0 bases and V by 3 bases; bases with no gene match: 8. CDR3 DNA: TGCAGTGCTAGCGGGAGGGGGGGCCCTAGCACAGATACGCAGTATTTT. This encodes CSASGRGGPSTDTQYF.

This clonotype appeared many times. The V gene is TRBV9, the J gene TRBJ2-7, with D tentatively TRBD1 (6 bases). V lost 2 bases, J lost 3 bases, and 15 bases lay in between. CDR3 size: 15 residues. Germline V gene data show CDR1 as SGDLS and CDR2 as YYNGEE. The CDR3 coding sequence is TGTGCCAGCAGCGTCGGGCCCGGGGACATCTACGAGCAGTACTTC. Encoded protein: CASSVGPGDIYEQYF.

This clonotype has a handful of counts. The gene calls are TRBV28 and TRBJ2-4, with 9 bases lining up with TRBD2. Germline V gene sequence: CDR1 MDHEN, CDR2 SYDVKM. This CDR3 contains 15 residues. V shed 2 bases and J 5 bases; nucleotides not matched to a gene: 4. The DNA for the CDR3 is TGTGCCAGCAGTTTAGAGGGACTAGCTCAAAACATTCAGTACTTC. As protein: CASSLEGLAQNIQYF.

The chain joins TRBV19 to TRBJ2-1; TRBD2 agrees at 8 bases. V lost 6 bases and J lost 13; bases outside the gene matches: 11. Germline V lookup: CDR1 LNHDA, CDR2 SQIVND (reference sequence). The CDR3 sequence is 13 residues long. The chain's CDR3 is CASRFRTGTSQFF. The CDR3 DNA follows: TGTGCCAGTAGATTCCGAACCGGGACTAGTCAGTTCTTC.

This clonotype was seen a few times. This rearrangement joins TRBV12-3 or TRBV12-4 to TRBJ2-7; 10 nucleotides align to TRBD2. Unmatched junction bases numbered 8, after V lost 5 bases and J lost 4 bases. The CDR3 has 15 amino acids. CDR3 in amino acids: CASSLPSGSDYEQYF. CDR3 in DNA: TGTGCCAGCAGTCTCCCTAGCGGGAGTGATTACGAGCAGTACTTC.

This clonotype was seen many times. The chain has TRBV27 and TRBJ2-3; 8 nucleotides agree with TRBD2. The CDR3 contains 13 residues. Germline lookup yields CDR1 MNHEY and CDR2 SMNVEV (reference sequence). With V trimmed by 7 bases and J by 1 base, 1 base remained unmatched. CDR3 region: CASMTSGTDTQYF. As DNA, the CDR3 is TGTGCCAGCATGACTAGCGGCACAGATACGCAGTATTTT.

In this sample, this clonotype turned up many times. The chain recombines TRBV3-1 with TRBJ1-4; no clear D. CDR3 size: 14 residues. The germline V gene encodes CDR1 LGHDT and CDR2 YNNKEL (reference sequence). V was clipped by 2 bases and J by 0 bases, with 4 bases between them. CDR3 sequence reads: CASSQQATNEKLFF. CDR3 DNA sequence: TGTGCCAGCAGCCAACAGGCAACTAATGAAAAACTGTTTTTT.